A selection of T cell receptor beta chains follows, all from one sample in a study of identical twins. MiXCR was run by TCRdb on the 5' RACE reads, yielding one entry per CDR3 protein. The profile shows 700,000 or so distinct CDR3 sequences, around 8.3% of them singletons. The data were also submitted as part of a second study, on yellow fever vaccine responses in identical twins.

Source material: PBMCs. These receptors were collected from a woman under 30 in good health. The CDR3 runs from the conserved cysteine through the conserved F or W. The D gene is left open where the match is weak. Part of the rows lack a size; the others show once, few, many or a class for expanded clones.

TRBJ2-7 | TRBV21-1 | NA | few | CASSKWDRVYEQYF | TGTGCCAGCAGCAAATGGGACAGGGTCTACGAGCAGTACTTC
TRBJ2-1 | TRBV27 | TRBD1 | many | CASSPDRGRNEQFF | TGTGCCAGCAGCCCCGACAGGGGACGGAATGAGCAGTTCTTC
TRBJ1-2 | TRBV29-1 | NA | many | CSVERHPGSGYTF | TGCAGCGTTGAAAGGCATCCTGGCTCTGGCTACACCTTC
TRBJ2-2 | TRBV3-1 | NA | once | CASSFGQRGGELFF | TGTGCCAGCAGCTTCGGACAACGAGGGGGGGAGCTGTTTTTT
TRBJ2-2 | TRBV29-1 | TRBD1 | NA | CSAMLAGQGAGELFF | TGCAGCGCTATGCTCGCGGGACAGGGGGCCGGGGAGCTGTTTTTT
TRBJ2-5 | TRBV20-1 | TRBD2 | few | CSARDPGGVETQYF | TGCAGTGCTAGAGATCCCGGGGGGGTAGAGACCCAGTACTTC
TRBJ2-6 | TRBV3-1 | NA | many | CASSQEQGSGANVLTF | TGTGCCAGCAGCCAAGAACAGGGATCGGGGGCCAACGTCCTGACTTTC
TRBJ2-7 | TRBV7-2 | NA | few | CASSLSRTPSYEQYF | TGTGCCAGCAGCTTATCCAGAACTCCCTCCTACGAGCAGTACTTC
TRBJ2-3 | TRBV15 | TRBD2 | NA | CATSGRGLAGGDTDTQYF | TGTGCCACCAGCGGGAGGGGACTAGCGGGAGGGGACACAGATACGCAGTATTTT
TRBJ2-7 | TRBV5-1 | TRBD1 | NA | CAGATDRGYEQYF | TGCGCCGGGGCTACGGACAGGGGGTACGAGCAGTACTTC
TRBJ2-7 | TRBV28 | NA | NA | CASSTSRYEQYF | TGTGCCAGCAGCACTAGCCGCTACGAGCAGTACTTC
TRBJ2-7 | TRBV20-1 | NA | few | CSARLAQGLYEQYF | TGCAGTGCTAGATTAGCCCAGGGCCTCTACGAGCAGTACTTC
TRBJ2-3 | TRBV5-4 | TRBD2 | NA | CASSWGEGITDTQYF | TGTGCCAGCAGCTGGGGGGAGGGTATCACAGATACGCAGTATTTT
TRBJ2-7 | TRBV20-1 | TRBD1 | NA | CSARGRQGGSGEQYF | TGCAGTGCTAGAGGTAGACAGGGGGGATCTGGCGAGCAGTACTTC
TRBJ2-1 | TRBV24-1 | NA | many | CATSEPGPNNEQFF | TGTGCCACCAGTGAGCCGGGACCCAACAATGAGCAGTTCTTC
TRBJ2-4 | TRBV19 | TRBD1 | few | CASRPGQTNIQYF | TGTGCCAGTAGACCGGGACAGACAAACATTCAGTACTTC
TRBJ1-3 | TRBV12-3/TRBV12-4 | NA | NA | CAIRSGNTIYF | TGTGCCATTCGGTCGGGAAACACCATATATTTT
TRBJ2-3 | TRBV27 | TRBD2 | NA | CASSILAGGSTDTQYF | TGTGCCAGCAGTATCTTAGCGGGGGGGAGCACAGATACGCAGTATTTT
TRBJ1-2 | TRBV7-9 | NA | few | CASSLAAGNYGYTF | TGTGCCAGCAGCTTAGCAGCAGGGAACTATGGCTACACCTTC
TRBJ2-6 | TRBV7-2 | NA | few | CASSLPLLSGANVLTF | TGTGCCAGCAGCTTACCCCTTCTGTCTGGGGCCAACGTCCTGACTTTC
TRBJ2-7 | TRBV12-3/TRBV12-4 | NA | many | CASSPGRRYEQYF | TGTGCCAGCAGCCCAGGACGGCGCTACGAGCAGTACTTC
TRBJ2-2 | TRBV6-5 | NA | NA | CASSYPGGDGGELFF | TGTGCCAGCAGTTACCCGGGGGGCGACGGCGGGGAGCTGTTTTTT
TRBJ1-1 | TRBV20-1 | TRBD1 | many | CSATGQGVTEAFF | TGCAGTGCGACGGGACAGGGGGTAACTGAAGCTTTCTTT
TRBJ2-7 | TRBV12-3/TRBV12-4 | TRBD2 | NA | CASSLRGAGFRSEQYF | TGTGCCAGCAGTTTACGTGGAGCGGGATTTCGTAGCGAGCAGTACTTC
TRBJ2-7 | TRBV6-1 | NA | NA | CASQGQGISYEQYF | TGTGCCAGCCAGGGCCAGGGGATCTCCTACGAGCAGTACTTC
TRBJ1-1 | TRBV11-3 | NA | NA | CASSLVRTDHVMNTEAFF | TGTGCCAGCAGCTTAGTAAGGACAGATCACGTCATGAACACTGAAGCTTTCTTT
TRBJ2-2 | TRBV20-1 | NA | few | CSARVGPGELFF | TGCAGTGCTAGGGTTGGGCCCGGGGAGCTGTTTTTT
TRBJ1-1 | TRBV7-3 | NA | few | CASSLILDAEAFF | TGTGCCAGCAGCTTAATTTTGGACGCTGAAGCTTTCTTT
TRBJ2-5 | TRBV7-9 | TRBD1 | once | CASSSGTGGLQETQYF | TGTGCCAGCAGCTCAGGGACAGGGGGTCTTCAAGAGACCCAGTACTTC
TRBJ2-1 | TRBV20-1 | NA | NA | CSATFGARSYNEQFF | TGCAGTGCCACATTTGGGGCCCGCTCCTACAATGAGCAGTTCTTC
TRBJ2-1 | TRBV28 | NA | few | CASSAPLTEQFF | TGTGCCAGCAGCGCACCCTTAACTGAGCAGTTCTTC
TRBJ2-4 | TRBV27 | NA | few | CASTPLGSKNIQYF | TGTGCCAGCACCCCCTTGGGCAGCAAAAACATTCAGTACTTC
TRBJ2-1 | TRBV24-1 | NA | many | CATSDLGSGHNEQFF | TGTGCCACCAGTGATTTGGGTAGCGGCCACAATGAGCAGTTCTTC
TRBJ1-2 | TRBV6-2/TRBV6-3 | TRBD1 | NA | CASNLLGQALSGYTF | TGTGCCAGCAACCTTTTGGGACAGGCCCTATCCGGCTACACCTTC
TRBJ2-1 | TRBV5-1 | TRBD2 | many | CASSGGTTDYPTHEQFF | TGCGCCAGCAGCGGAGGGACTACCGATTACCCTACACATGAGCAGTTCTTC
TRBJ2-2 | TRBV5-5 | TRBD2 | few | CASSRGLAGLGADGELFF | TGTGCCAGCAGCCGCGGGCTAGCGGGACTCGGTGCGGACGGGGAGCTGTTTTTT
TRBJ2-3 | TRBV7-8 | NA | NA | CASSVTVSDTQYF | TGTGCCAGCAGCGTGACGGTTTCAGATACGCAGTATTTT
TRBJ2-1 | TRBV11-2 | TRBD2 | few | CASSPSAGLYNEQFF | TGTGCCAGCAGCCCTTCAGCGGGACTGTACAATGAGCAGTTCTTC
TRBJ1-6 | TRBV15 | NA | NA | CATSRGRAYNSPLHF | TGTGCCACCAGCAGAGGAAGGGCCTATAATTCACCCCTCCACTTT
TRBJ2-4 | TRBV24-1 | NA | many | CATNPGKNIQYF | TGTGCCACCAATCCGGGGAAAAACATTCAGTACTTC
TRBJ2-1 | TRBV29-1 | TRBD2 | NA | CSVTSGSSYNEQFF | TGCAGTGTTACTAGCGGGAGCTCCTACAATGAGCAGTTCTTC
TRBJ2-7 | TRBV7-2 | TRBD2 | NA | CASSSPSGRGAYEQYF | TGTGCCAGCAGCTCACCTAGCGGGAGGGGGGCCTACGAGCAGTACTTC
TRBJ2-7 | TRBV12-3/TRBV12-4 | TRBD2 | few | CASRDSGSKYEQYF | TGTGCCAGCAGGGATAGCGGGAGTAAATACGAGCAGTACTTC
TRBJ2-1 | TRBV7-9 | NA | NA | CASSGIANEQFF | TGTGCCAGCAGCGGCATCGCCAATGAGCAGTTCTTC
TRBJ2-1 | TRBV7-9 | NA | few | CASSQRPENEQFF | TGTGCCAGCAGCCAACGCCCCGAGAATGAGCAGTTCTTC
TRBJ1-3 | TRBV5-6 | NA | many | CASSLGGAGNTIYF | TGTGCCAGCAGCTTGGGGGGAGCTGGAAACACCATATATTTT
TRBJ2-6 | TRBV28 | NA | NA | CASSFRRVGGANVLTF | TGTGCCAGCAGTTTCCGAAGGGTTGGTGGGGCCAACGTCCTGACTTTC
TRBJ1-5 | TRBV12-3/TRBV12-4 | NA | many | CASSLRDDGLPQHF | TGTGCCAGCAGTTTAAGGGACGACGGGTTGCCCCAGCATTTT